The following is a TCR beta chain sequence with its context. The antigen remains undetermined. Lacking the conserved final phenylalanine or tryptophan, this CDR3 likely reflects a read error. Both 60 Vbeta primers and 13 Jbeta primers went into the PCR. The protocol was immunoSEQ multiplex PCR, while the TCRdb copy is restricted to in-frame clones and leaves out a portion. This table has 45,000 to 60,000 clones, 60% to 75% appearing once. This record comes from a study of cytomegalovirus exposure and HLA in healthy donors. Study results and limitations: Most TCRs appeared rarely, but some public TCRs recurred in many donors.

The germline V and J ends were trimmed by 0 bases and 5 bases, with 13 bases remaining between them. The CDR3 spans 15 residues. CDR1 SGDLS and CDR2 YYNGEE come from the germline V gene. Sequenced input: PBMCs. This receptor was obtained from a woman in her 50s in good health and CMV-seronegative. V usage is TRBV9 and J usage is TRBJ2-3; D might be TRBD2 (5 bases). CDR3 protein: CASSVGVSEVDTQYV. The CDR3, as DNA: TGTGCCAGCAGCGTAGGGGTTAGCGAGGTAGATACGCAGTATGTT.